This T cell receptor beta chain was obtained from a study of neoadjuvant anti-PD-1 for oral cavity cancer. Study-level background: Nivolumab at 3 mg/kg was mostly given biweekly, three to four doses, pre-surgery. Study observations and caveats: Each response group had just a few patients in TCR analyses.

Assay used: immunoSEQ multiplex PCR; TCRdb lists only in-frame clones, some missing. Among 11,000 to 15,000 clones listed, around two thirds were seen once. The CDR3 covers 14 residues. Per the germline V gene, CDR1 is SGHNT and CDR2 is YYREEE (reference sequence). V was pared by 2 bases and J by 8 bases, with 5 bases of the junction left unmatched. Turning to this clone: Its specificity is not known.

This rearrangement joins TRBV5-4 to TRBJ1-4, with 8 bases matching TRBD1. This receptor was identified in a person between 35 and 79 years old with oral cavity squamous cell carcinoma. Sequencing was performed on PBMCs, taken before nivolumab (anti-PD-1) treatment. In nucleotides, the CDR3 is TGTGCCAGCAGCTTACAGGGGGATAGGGAAAAACTGTTTTTT. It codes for CASSLQGDREKLFF.